This TCR beta chain emerged from a study of T cell repertoires in cytomegalovirus infection. The overall study: CMV infection together with matching HLA type was indicated by public TCR beta signatures.

MiXCR, applied by TCRdb to the reads, yields one record per CDR3 protein. The table includes about 360,000 distinct CDR3 sequences, about 32% detected once. Germline CDR1 and CDR2: MNHEY and SVGAGI. The CDR3 spans 11 residues. Trimming removed 7 bases from V and 5 bases from J, with 8 bases in between. In its sample, this clonotype was seen a few times. Antigen unknown. The sequence was obtained from a human donor in good health (CMV status not recorded). Some clones in this sample may be carry-over from other donors' samples. Source: cultured PBMCs, taken from culture after CMV antigen stimulation. The J gene is TRBJ2-5, the V gene TRBV6-5, with a possible D match to TRBD1 (5 bases). The CDR3 region has the DNA TGTGCCAGCACCTACAGGGAGACCCAGTACTTC. Its translation: CASTYRETQYF.